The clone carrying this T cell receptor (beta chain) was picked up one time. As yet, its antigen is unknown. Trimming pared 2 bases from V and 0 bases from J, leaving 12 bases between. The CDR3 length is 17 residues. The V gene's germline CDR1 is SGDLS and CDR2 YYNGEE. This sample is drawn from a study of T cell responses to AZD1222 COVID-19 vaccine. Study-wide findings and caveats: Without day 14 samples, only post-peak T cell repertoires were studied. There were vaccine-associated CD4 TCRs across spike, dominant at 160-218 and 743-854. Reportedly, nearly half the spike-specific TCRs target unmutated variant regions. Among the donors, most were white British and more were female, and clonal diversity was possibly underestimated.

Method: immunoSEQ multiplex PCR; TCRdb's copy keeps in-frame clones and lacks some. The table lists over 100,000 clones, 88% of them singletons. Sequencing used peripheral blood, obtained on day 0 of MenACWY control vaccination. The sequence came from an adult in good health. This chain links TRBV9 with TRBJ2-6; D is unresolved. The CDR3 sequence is CASSVAAASSGANVLTF. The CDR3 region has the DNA TGTGCCAGCAGCGTCGCGGCGGCGAGCTCTGGGGCCAACGTCCTGACTTTC.